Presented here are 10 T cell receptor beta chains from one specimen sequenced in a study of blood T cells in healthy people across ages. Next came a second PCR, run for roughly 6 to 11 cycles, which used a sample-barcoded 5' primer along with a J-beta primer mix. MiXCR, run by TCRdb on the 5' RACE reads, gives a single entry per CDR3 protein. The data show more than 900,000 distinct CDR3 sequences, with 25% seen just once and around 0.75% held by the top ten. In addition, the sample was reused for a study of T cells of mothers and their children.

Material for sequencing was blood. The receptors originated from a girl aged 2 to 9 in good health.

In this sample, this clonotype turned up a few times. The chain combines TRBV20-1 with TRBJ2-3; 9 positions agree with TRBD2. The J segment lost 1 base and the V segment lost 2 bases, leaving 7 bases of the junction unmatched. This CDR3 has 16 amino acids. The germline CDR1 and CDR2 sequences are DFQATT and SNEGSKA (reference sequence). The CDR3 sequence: CSARNLAGVGTDTQYF. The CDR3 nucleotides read TGCAGTGCTAGAAACTTAGCGGGGGTGGGCACAGATACGCAGTATTTT.

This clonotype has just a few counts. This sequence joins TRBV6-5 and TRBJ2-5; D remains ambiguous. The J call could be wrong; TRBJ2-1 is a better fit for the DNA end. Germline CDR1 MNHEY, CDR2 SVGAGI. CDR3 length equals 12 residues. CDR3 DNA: TGTGCCAGCAGTTACCTCGGCAGTGAGCAGTTCTTC. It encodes CASSYLGSEQFF.

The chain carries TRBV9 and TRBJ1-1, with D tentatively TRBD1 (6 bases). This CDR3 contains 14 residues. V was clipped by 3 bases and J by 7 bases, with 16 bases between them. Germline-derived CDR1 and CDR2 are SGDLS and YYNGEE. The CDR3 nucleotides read TGTGCCAGCAGCGCTTCAACAGGGTCCGGTGAAGCTTTCTTT. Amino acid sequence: CASSASTGSGEAFF.

The CDR3 loop reads CASRKAGGAYRETQYF. CDR3 DNA: TGTGCCAGCAGGAAAGCCGGGGGGGCTTACCGGGAGACCCAGTACTTC. The chain recombines TRBV3-1 with TRBJ2-5, with 8 nucleotides matching TRBD2. Germline V gene sequence: CDR1 LGHDT, CDR2 YNNKEL (reference sequence). This CDR3 comprises 16 residues. The junction had 14 bases not matched to a gene; V was cut back by 6 bases and J by 5 bases.

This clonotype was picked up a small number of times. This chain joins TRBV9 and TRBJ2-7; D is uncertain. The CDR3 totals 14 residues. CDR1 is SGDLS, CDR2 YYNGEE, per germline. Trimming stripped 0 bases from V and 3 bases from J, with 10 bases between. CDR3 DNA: TGTGCCAGCAGCGTAGATGGGCCGAACTACGAGCAGTACTTC. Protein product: CASSVDGPNYEQYF.

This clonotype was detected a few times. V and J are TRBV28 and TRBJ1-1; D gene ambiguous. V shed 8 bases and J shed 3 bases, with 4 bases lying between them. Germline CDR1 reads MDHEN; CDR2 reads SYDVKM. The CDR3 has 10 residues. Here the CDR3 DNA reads TGTGCCAGCTATCACACTGAAGCTTTCTTT. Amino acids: CASYHTEAFF.

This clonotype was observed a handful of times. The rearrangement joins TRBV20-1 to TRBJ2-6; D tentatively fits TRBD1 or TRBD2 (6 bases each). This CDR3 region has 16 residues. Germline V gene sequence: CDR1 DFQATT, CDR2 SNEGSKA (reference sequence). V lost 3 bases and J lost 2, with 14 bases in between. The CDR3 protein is CSARGGGKAGANVLTF. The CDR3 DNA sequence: TGCAGTGCTAGGGGGGGCGGAAAGGCTGGGGCCAACGTCCTGACTTTC.

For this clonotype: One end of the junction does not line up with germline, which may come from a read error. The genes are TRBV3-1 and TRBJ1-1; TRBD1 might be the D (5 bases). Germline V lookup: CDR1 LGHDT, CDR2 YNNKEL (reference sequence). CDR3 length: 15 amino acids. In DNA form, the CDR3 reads TGTGCCCGCAGCCAATTTGTGGTCGGGGGAGCTGAAGCTTTCTTT. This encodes CARSQFVVGGAEAFF.

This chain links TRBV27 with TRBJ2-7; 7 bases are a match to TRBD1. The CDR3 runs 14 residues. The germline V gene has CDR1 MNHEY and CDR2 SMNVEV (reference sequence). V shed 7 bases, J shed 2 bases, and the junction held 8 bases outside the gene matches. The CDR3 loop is CASNDQGVPYEQYF. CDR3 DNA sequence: TGTGCCAGCAATGACCAGGGGGTTCCCTACGAGCAGTACTTC.

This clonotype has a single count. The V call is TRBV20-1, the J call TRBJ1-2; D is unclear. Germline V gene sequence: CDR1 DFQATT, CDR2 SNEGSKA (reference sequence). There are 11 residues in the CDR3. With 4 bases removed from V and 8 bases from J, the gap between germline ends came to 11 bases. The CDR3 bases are TGCAGTGCTAAGAGGACGGTGGGCTACACCTTC. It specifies CSAKRTVGYTF.